This T cell receptor beta chain was documented in a study of blood T cells in healthy people across ages. V lost 3 bases and J lost 3; bases outside the gene matches: 4. Germline V lookup: CDR1 SGDLS, CDR2 YYNGEE. The CDR3 contains 15 residues. For the second PCR, which ran for roughly 7 to 11 cycles, a sample-barcoded 5' primer and a J-beta primer mix were used. One entry per CDR3 protein, called by TCRdb with MiXCR from the 5' RACE reads. The table shows under 800,000 distinct CDR3 sequences, with roughly two fifths occurring only once. What was sequenced was blood. The TCR comes from a woman in her fifties or sixties in good health. The rearrangement uses TRBV9 and TRBJ2-1, with 9 bases that match TRBD1. The CDR3 nucleotides are TGTGCCAGCAGCGCGGGGACAGGGCACTACAATGAGCAGTTCTTC. Translated: CASSAGTGHYNEQFF.